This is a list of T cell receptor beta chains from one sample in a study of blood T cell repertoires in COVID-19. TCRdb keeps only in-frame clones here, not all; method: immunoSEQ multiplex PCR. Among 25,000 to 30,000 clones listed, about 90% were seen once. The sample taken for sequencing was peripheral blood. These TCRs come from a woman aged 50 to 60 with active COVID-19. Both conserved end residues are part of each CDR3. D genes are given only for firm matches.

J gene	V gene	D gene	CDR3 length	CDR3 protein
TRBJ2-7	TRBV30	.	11	CAWMGLDEQYF
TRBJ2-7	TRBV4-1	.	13	CASSQDLLYEQYF
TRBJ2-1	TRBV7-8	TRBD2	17	CASSLGGLEGVSNEQFF
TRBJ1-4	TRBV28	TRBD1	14	CASRLDRGNEKLFF
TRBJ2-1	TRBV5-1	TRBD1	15	CASSLRQGTYNEQFF
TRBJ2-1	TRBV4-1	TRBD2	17	CASSQVGGGRAYNEQFF
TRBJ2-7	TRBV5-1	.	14	CASSPGTGNYEQYF
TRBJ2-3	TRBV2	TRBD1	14	CASHGTGYTDTQYF
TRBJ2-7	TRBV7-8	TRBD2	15	CASSLVSGTAYEQYF
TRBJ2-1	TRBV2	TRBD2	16	CASRDSSGRRYNEQFF
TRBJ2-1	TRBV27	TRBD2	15	CASSPGTRVEGEQFF
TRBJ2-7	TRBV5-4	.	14	CASSLDQRTYEQYF
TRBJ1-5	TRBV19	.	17	CASSPSRDKMSNQPQHF
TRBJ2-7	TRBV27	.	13	CASSLGTRYEQYF
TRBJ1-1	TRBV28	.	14	CASSLWGTNTEAFF
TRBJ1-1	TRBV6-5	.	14	CASRTLTPGKEAFF
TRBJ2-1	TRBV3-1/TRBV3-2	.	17	CASSQDGGGMRVNEQFF
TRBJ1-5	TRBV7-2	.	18	CASSSREGRQGSSQPQHF
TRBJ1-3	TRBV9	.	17	CASSVAKDGVSGNTIYF
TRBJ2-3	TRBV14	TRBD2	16	CASSLGSGASTDTQYF
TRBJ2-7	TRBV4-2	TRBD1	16	CASSQGTGGAFYEQYF
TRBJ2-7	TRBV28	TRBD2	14	CASRLAEVSYEQYF
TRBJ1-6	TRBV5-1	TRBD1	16	CASSLGQDTFNSPLHF
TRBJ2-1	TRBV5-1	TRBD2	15	CASSSSGIEYNEQFF
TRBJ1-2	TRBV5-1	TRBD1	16	CASSLSGTAAFYGYTF
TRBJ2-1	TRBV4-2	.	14	CASSQDVQGNEQFF
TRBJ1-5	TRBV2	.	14	CASSSRQGNQPQHF
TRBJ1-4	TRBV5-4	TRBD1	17	CASSSGTGEGGNEKLFF